Given below is one T cell receptor beta chain in context. Repertoires were generated with immunoSEQ multiplex PCR, while TCRdb's copy carries only in-frame clones and drops some. The sample holds under 300,000 clones, 75% to 85% seen once. This CDR3 contains 13 residues. Germline V gene data show CDR1 as LNHDA and CDR2 as SQIVND (reference sequence). Trimming took off 5 bases at V and 5 bases at J, with 12 bases between the two ends. These data are taken from a study of blood T cell repertoires in COVID-19. Study overall: The analysed material was cDNA or gDNA that came from T cells, B-cell-depleted T cells, or PBMCs.

Specimen: peripheral blood. The chain has TRBV19 and TRBJ1-1; D is perhaps TRBD1 (5 bases). This receptor was identified in a woman aged 55-69 years with active or convalescent COVID-19. The CDR3 loop is CASSLAGRTEAFF. The CDR3 DNA is TGTGCCAGTAGTCTTGCGGGGCGTACTGAAGCTTTCTTT.